The 10 T cell receptor beta chains presented below share a single source sample, sequenced in a study of tumor-infiltrating lymphocytes in localized non-small cell lung cancer. This table comes from immunoSEQ multiplex PCR, and its TCRdb copy is limited to in-frame clones, with some not included. The sample lists approximately 17,000 clones; over 70% were seen once. The sequencing input was lung tumor tissue. These TCRs come from a human donor with non-small cell lung cancer.

V is TRBV6-1 and J is TRBJ1-1; 7 bases are shared with TRBD1. V lost 2 bases and J lost 0; bases outside the gene matches: 6. This CDR3 comprises 16 residues. From germline, CDR1 is MNHNS and CDR2 SASEGT. The CDR3 DNA reads TGTGCCAGCAGTGAAACGGGGACAGTCATGAACACTGAAGCTTTCTTT. It translates to CASSETGTVMNTEAFF.

The rearrangement joins TRBV5-5 to TRBJ1-4; the D is unclear. The CDR3 contains 15 residues. V lost 0 bases, J lost 5 bases, and 11 bases lay in between. Germline-derived CDR1 and CDR2 are SGHKS and YYEKEE (reference sequence). CDR3 region: CASSLAAQPNEKLFF. The CDR3 DNA reads TGTGCCAGCAGCTTGGCGGCACAGCCAAATGAAAAACTGTTTTTT.

The chain carries TRBV7-2 and TRBJ1-2, with D possibly matching TRBD1 (6 bases). The ends were cut back, 5 bases at V and 3 bases at J, with 22 bases in the middle. Germline assignment: CDR1 SGHTA and CDR2 FQGNSA. This CDR3 has 17 amino acids. The CDR3 loop is CASSPGDGTVEYYGYTF. DNA of the CDR3: TGTGCCAGCAGCCCAGGGGACGGGACGGTAGAATACTATGGCTACACCTTC.

This clone was recorded once. This rearrangement joins TRBV7-8 to TRBJ1-5; D gene ambiguous. In germline, CDR1 is SGHVS, CDR2 FQNEAQ. This CDR3 is built from 16 residues. V lost 5 bases and J 1 base, leaving 15 bases between the germline ends. CDR3 loop: CASSDIGGVSNQPQHF. The CDR3 DNA reads TGTGCCAGCAGCGATATAGGCGGAGTAAGCAATCAGCCCCAGCATTTT.

The chain recombines TRBV7-3 with TRBJ1-2; tentative D call: TRBD1 (6 bases). V shed 1 base and J shed 4 bases, with 13 bases lying between them. The germline V gene has CDR1 SGHTA and CDR2 FQGTGA. This CDR3 is built from 15 residues. CDR3 coding DNA: TGTGCCAGCAGCTTAAGGAGGGGGTCGGTCTATGGCTACACCTTC. Encoded protein: CASSLRRGSVYGYTF.

The chain has TRBV11-3 and TRBJ1-1, with 9 bases aligning to TRBD1. From germline, CDR1 is SGHNT and CDR2 YENEEA. The CDR3 runs 12 residues. V trimming: 5 bases; J trimming: 11 bases; junction bases outside the gene matches: 6. DNA for the CDR3: TGTGCCAGCAGCCCGGGGACAGGGAAGGCTTTCTTT. Residues: CASSPGTGKAFF.

V gene TRBV15 combines with J gene TRBJ1-1; D is perhaps TRBD1 (6 bases). Between the trimmed V and J ends, which lost 0 bases and 8 bases, there was a span of 13 bases. From germline, CDR1 is LNHNV and CDR2 YYDKDF (reference sequence). CDR3 length equals 14 residues. For the CDR3, the DNA is TGTGCCACCAGCAGAGATCGTCGGGGGGCGGAAGCTTTCTTT. This gives the protein CATSRDRRGAEAFF.

The chain employs TRBV4-3 and TRBJ1-2, with 8 bases identical to TRBD1. V lost 3 bases and J lost 4; bases outside the gene matches: 7. CDR3 length equals 15 residues. Looked up from germline, CDR1 is LGHNA and CDR2 is YSLEER. DNA for the CDR3: TGCGCCAGCAGCCAGGTCCCGGGACAGGCCTATGGCTACACCTTC. Amino acid sequence: CASSQVPGQAYGYTF.

This clone was seen a few times. At one end, the junction sequence differs from germline, possibly due to a read error. The chain joins TRBV6-1 to TRBJ2-1, with D perhaps matching TRBD1 or TRBD2 (6 bases each). CDR1 and CDR2 (germline): MNHNS, SASEGT. The CDR3 length is 16 residues. The CDR3 DNA reads as TGTGCCAGCAGGGAAGGTCCGGGGGCGCGGGGCAATGAGCAGTTCTTC. Protein product: CASREGPGARGNEQFF.

This chain joins TRBV10-2 and TRBJ2-5; D is possibly TRBD1 or TRBD2 (5 bases each). The CDR3 spans 13 residues. V shed 4 bases and J shed 2 bases, with 8 bases lying between them. Germline V CDR1 and CDR2: WSHSY, SAAADI. This CDR3 is CASSVGPQETQYF. In DNA, the CDR3 is TGCGCCAGCAGTGTGGGACCGCAAGAGACCCAGTACTTC.